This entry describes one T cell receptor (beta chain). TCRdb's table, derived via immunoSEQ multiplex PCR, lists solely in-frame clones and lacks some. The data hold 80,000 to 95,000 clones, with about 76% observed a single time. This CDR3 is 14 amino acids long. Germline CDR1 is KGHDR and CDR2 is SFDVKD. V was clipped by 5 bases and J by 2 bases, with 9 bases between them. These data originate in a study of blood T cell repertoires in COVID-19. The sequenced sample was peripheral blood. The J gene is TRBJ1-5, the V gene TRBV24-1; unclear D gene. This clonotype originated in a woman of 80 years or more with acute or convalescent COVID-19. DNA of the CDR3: TGTGCCACCAGTGGGGCAGCCCGCAATCAGCCCCAGCATTTT. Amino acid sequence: CATSGAARNQPQHF.